This T cell receptor beta chain was recovered during a study of cytomegalovirus exposure and HLA in healthy donors. Germline lookup yields CDR1 SNHLY and CDR2 FYNNEI. The CDR3 totals 15 residues. The PCR was carried out with 60 Vbeta primers and 13 Jbeta primers. TCRdb's copy holds only in-frame clones and misses some; the assay was immunoSEQ multiplex PCR. The data contain around 130,000 clones, around 71% of them singletons. This chain joins TRBV2 and TRBJ1-5, with 8 bases aligning to TRBD2. The DNA end lines up better with TRBJ2-3; the J call may be wrong. This clonotype originated in a woman between 55 and 75 years old in good health and CMV-seropositive. Sample: PBMCs. CDR3 amino acids: CASSERGASNQPQYF. CDR3 bases: TGTGCCAGCAGTGAGCGGGGGGCGAGCAATCAGCCCCAGTATTTT.